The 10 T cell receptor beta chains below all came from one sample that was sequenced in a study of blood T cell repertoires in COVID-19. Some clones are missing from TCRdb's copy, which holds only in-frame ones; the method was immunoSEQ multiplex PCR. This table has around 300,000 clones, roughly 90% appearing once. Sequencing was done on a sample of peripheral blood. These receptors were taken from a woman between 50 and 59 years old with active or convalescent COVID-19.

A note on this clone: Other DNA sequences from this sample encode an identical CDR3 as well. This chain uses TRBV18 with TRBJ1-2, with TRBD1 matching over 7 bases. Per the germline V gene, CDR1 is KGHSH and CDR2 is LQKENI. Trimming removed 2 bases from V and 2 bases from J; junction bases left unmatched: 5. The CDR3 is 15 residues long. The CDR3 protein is CASSPTGEGNYGYTF. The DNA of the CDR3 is TGTGCCAGCTCACCAACAGGGGAAGGCAACTATGGCTACACCTTC.

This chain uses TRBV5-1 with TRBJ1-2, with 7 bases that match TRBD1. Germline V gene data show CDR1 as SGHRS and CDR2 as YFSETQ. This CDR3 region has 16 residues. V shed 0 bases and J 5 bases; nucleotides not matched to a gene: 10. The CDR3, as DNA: TGCGCCAGCAGCTTGGGTCCCCGGGACAGCAATTATGGCTACACCTTC. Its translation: CASSLGPRDSNYGYTF.

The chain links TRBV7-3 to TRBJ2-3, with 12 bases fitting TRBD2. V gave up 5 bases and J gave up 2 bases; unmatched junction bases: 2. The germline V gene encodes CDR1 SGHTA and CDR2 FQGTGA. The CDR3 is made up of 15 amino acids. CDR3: CASSRTSGDTDTQYF. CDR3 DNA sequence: TGTGCCAGCAGCCGGACTAGCGGGGACACAGATACGCAGTATTTT.

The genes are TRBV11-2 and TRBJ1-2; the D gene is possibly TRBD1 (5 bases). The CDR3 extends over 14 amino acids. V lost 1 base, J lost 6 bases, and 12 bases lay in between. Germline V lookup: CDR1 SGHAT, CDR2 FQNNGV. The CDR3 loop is CASSLGRAIHGYTF. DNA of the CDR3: TGTGCCAGCAGCTTAGGCAGGGCGATTCATGGCTACACCTTC.

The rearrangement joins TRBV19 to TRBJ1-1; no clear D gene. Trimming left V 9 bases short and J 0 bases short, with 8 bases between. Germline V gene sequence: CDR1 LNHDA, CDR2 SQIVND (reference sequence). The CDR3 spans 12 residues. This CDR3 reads CASHTVNTEAFF. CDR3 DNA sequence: TGTGCCAGCCATACAGTGAACACTGAAGCTTTCTTT.

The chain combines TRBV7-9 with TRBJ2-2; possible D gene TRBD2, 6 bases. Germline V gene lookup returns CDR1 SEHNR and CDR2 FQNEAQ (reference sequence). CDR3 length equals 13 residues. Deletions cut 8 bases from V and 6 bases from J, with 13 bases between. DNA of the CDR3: TGTGCCAGCTGGGGAGGTGAACCCGGGGAGCTGTTTTTT. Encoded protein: CASWGGEPGELFF.

The CDR3 sequence: CASIPFMGATRYNEQFF. The CDR3 region has the DNA TGTGCCAGTATCCCCTTCATGGGAGCGACGAGGTACAATGAGCAGTTCTTC. The rearrangement joins TRBV19 to TRBJ2-1, with D tentatively TRBD2 (5 bases). The CDR3 contains 17 residues. The germline V gene has CDR1 LNHDA and CDR2 SQIVND (reference sequence). The germline V and J ends were trimmed by 7 bases and 4 bases, with 23 bases remaining between them.

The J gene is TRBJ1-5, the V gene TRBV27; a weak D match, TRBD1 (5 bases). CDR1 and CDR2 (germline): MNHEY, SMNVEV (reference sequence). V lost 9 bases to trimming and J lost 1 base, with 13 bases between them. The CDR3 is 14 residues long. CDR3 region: CASQGVGSNQPQHF. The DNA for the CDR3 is TGTGCCAGTCAAGGGGTGGGGAGCAATCAGCCCCAGCATTTT.

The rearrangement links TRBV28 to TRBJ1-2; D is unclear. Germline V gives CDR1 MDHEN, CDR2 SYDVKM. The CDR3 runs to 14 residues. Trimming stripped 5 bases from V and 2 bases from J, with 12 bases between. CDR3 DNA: TGTGCCAGCAGTCCCCGGGGTCGGAACTATGGCTACACCTTC. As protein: CASSPRGRNYGYTF.

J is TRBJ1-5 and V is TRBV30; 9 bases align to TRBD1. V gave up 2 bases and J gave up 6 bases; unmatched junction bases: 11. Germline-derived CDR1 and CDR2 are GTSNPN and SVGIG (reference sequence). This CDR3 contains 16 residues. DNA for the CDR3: TGTGCCTGGAGTAAGACAGGGGGAGGTTTTGGTCAGCCCCAGCATTTT. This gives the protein CAWSKTGGGFGQPQHF. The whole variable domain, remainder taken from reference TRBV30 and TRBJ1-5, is SQTIHQWPATLVQPVGSPLSLECTVEGTSNPNLYWYRQAAGRGLQLLFYSVGIGQISSEVPQNLSASRPQDRQFILSSKKLLLSDSGFYLCAWSKTGGGFGQPQHFGDGTRLSIL.